Shown below are 21 T cell receptor beta chains from a single sample sequenced in a study of blood T cell repertoires in COVID-19. The data were produced by immunoSEQ multiplex PCR, yet TCRdb's version contains in-frame clones alone and is incomplete. The sample holds some 500,000 clones, approximately 88% seen once. Sequencing was performed on peripheral blood. The receptors shown here come from a woman aged 50 to 65 with COVID-19, enrolled during active disease.

This sequence joins TRBV7-6 and TRBJ1-1, with 7 bases lining up with TRBD1. V shed 5 bases and J 1 base; nucleotides not matched to a gene: 4. Germline V gene sequence: CDR1 SGHVS, CDR2 FNYEAQ. The CDR3 spans 14 residues. DNA of the CDR3: TGTGCCAGCAGCAAACAGGGGACGAACACTGAAGCTTTCTTT. It codes for CASSKQGTNTEAFF.

This chain joins TRBV6-1 and TRBJ1-1; no reliable D call. CDR1 and CDR2 from the germline V gene are MNHNS and SASEGT. V was clipped by 0 bases and J by 4 bases, with 6 bases between them. The CDR3 runs 13 residues. The CDR3 is CASSEAALTEAFF. CDR3 DNA sequence: TGTGCCAGCAGTGAAGCGGCCCTCACTGAAGCTTTCTTT.

V and J are TRBV6-5 and TRBJ2-7; TRBD1 is a possible D gene (6 bases). The CDR3 is 14 residues long. The germline CDR1 and CDR2 sequences are MNHEY and SVGAGI. Trimming shortened V by 6 bases and J by 7 bases, and 19 bases separated the two germline ends. The CDR3 DNA follows: TGTGCCAGCAGCCGAGGGACAACCCTAGGAGAGCAGTACTTC. Translation: CASSRGTTLGEQYF.

The rearrangement uses TRBV7-6 and TRBJ2-7, with 10 bases lining up with TRBD2. Germline CDR1 and CDR2: SGHVS and FNYEAQ. With 5 bases clipped from V and 1 base from J, the junction kept 8 bases outside the gene matches. The CDR3 is made up of 16 amino acids. The CDR3 DNA reads as TGTGCCAGCAGCCCTATACTAGCGGGGCGGTCCTACGAGCAGTACTTC. Translating gives CASSPILAGRSYEQYF.

The chain couples TRBV5-1 to TRBJ1-1, with 7 bases aligning to TRBD1. CDR1 and CDR2 from the germline V gene are SGHRS and YFSETQ. V was clipped by 0 bases and J by 0 bases; unmatched bases: 5. This CDR3 has 16 residues. The CDR3 bases are TGCGCCAGCAGCTTGGGGGCAGGGGGAATGAACACTGAAGCTTTCTTT. The encoded protein is CASSLGAGGMNTEAFF. The whole variable domain, remainder taken from reference TRBV5-1 and TRBJ1-1, is KAGVTQTPRYLIKTRGQQVTLSCSPISGHRSVSWYQQTPGQGLQFLFEYFSETQRNKGNFPGRFSGRQFSNSRSEMNVSTLELGDSALYLCASSLGAGGMNTEAFFGQGTRLTVV.

The rearrangement joins TRBV29-1 to TRBJ2-2, with D maybe TRBD1 (6 bases). The CDR3 length is 15 residues. Germline-derived CDR1 and CDR2 are SQVTM and ANQGSEA. Trimming removed 7 bases at V and 4 bases at J, with 19 bases between. This chain's CDR3 is CSALPQGRSTGELFF. In nucleotides, the CDR3 is TGCAGCGCCCTCCCACAGGGTAGGAGCACCGGGGAGCTGTTTTTT.

The chain combines TRBV3-1 (or the pseudogene TRBV3-2) with TRBJ2-1; a weak D match, TRBD2 (6 bases). V was cut by 6 bases and J by 5 bases, with 17 bases left in between. Germline loops: CDR1 LGHDT, CDR2 YNNKEL (reference sequence). The length of the CDR3 is 15 residues. CDR3 nucleotides: TGTGCCAGCAGTCCGTTTGGCGGGGAAGACAATGAGCAGTTCTTC. It encodes CASSPFGGEDNEQFF.

The J gene is TRBJ2-3, the V gene TRBV2; 11 bases align to TRBD2. This CDR3 has 16 amino acids. CDR1 is SNHLY, CDR2 FYNNEI, per germline. V dropped 1 base and J dropped 0; count of bases not matched to a gene: 0. In DNA form, the CDR3 reads TGTGCCAGCAGTGAAGGACTAGCGGGGAGCACAGATACGCAGTATTTT. Protein: CASSEGLAGSTDTQYF. Supplemented by reference TRBV2 and TRBJ2-3, the full variable domain reads EPEVTQTPSHQVTQMGQEVILRCVPISNHLYFYWYRQILGQKVEFLVSFYNNEISEKSEIFDDQFSVERPDGSNFTLKIRSTKLEDSAMYFCASSEGLAGSTDTQYFGPGTRLTVL.

The chain couples TRBV20-1 to TRBJ2-5; TRBD2 matches 7 bases. The V segment lost 3 bases and the J segment 4 bases; nucleotides outside the gene matches: 5. Germline loops: CDR1 DFQATT, CDR2 SNEGSKA (reference sequence). The CDR3 is 13 amino acids. The CDR3 spells CSASTGGGETQYF. The CDR3 DNA is TGCAGTGCTAGTACGGGGGGAGGAGAGACCCAGTACTTC.

The rearrangement joins TRBV25-1 to TRBJ1-2; 8 bases agree with TRBD1. The junction had 2 bases not matched to a gene; V was cut back by 8 bases and J by 6 bases. Germline-derived CDR1 and CDR2 are MGHDK and SYGVNS. There are 11 residues in the CDR3. The CDR3 protein is CASGQGDGYTF. CDR3 sequence (DNA): TGTGCCAGCGGACAGGGAGATGGCTACACCTTC.

The genes are TRBV19 and TRBJ1-2, with 8 bases matching TRBD1. The CDR3 length is 12 residues. The V gene's germline CDR1 is LNHDA and CDR2 SQIVND (reference sequence). Germline trimming cut 9 bases from V and 4 bases from J; bases unmatched to any gene: 4. The CDR3 spells CASRDRSYGYTF. The CDR3 DNA follows: TGTGCCAGCCGGGACAGGAGCTATGGCTACACCTTC.

Concerning this clone itself: This may be a read error, as it is one base from a much larger clone. Other DNA sequences in this sample translate to the same CDR3. The chain carries TRBV12-3 or TRBV12-4 and TRBJ1-1; D is possibly TRBD1 (5 bases). V dropped 3 bases and J dropped 1 base, with 6 bases sitting between them. The CDR3 has 13 amino acids. CDR3 sequence: CASSLQGNTEAFF. The CDR3 region has the DNA TGTGCCAGCAGTTTGCAGGGGAACACTGAAGCTTTCTTT.

J is TRBJ2-3 and V is TRBV5-1; D is possibly TRBD1 (6 bases). The V and J ends lost 4 bases and 1 base respectively, with 10 bases between them. The CDR3 has 14 amino acids. The V gene's germline CDR1 is SGHRS and CDR2 YFSETQ. CDR3 protein: CASSQGQGTDTQYF. In DNA, the CDR3 is TGCGCCAGCAGCCAGGGACAAGGCACAGATACGCAGTATTTT.

The J gene is TRBJ1-1, the V gene TRBV18; D is ambiguous. Trimming took off 0 bases at V and 1 base at J, with 9 bases between the two ends. This CDR3 has 15 residues. Germline loops: CDR1 KGHSH, CDR2 LQKENI. In DNA form, the CDR3 reads TGTGCCAGCTCACCACCGTCGCGGCCGAACACTGAAGCTTTCTTT. Amino acid sequence: CASSPPSRPNTEAFF.

The rearrangement joins TRBV27 to TRBJ2-1; D gene unclear. CDR1 MNHEY and CDR2 SMNVEV come from the germline V gene (reference sequence). The V end lost 3 bases, the J end lost 5 bases, and 14 bases lay between the germline ends. This CDR3 is built from 15 residues. In DNA, the CDR3 is TGTGCCAGCAGTTTGTCAGGCCCGGAAGACAATGAGCAGTTCTTC. Amino acids: CASSLSGPEDNEQFF.

This clone has just one count. The J gene is TRBJ2-5, the V gene TRBV5-1, with a possible D match to TRBD2 (8 bases). The ends were cut back, 5 bases at V and 1 base at J, with 15 bases in the middle. The germline gives CDR1 SGHRS, CDR2 YFSETQ. The CDR3 consists of 15 residues. The CDR3 bases are TGCGCCAGCAGAGGGACAGCGGGGGTCCAAGAGACCCAGTACTTC. Translation: CASRGTAGVQETQYF.

This chain uses TRBV11-3 with TRBJ2-1, with 10 bases lining up with TRBD2. The germline V gene has CDR1 SGHNT and CDR2 YENEEA. The CDR3 extends over 16 amino acids. J was trimmed by 7 bases and V by 7 bases; bases with no gene match: 13. CDR3 sequence: CASNIPSGGHLNEQFF. CDR3 coding DNA: TGTGCCAGCAACATTCCTAGCGGGGGACACCTGAATGAGCAGTTCTTC.

The CDR3 bases are TGTGCCAGCAGTAACAGACAGGGTTTGAAGGCTTTCTTT. This translates into CASSNRQGLKAFF. This sequence joins TRBV6-6 and TRBJ1-1; TRBD1 matches at 7 bases. Germline CDR1 is MNHNY and CDR2 is SVGAGI (reference sequence). The J segment lost 11 bases and the V segment lost 5 bases, leaving 11 bases of the junction unmatched. This CDR3 spans 13 amino acids.

This chain uses TRBV5-5 with TRBJ1-2, with D unresolved. Deletions cut 1 base from V and 5 bases from J, with 6 bases between. Per germline, CDR1 SGHKS and CDR2 YYEKEE (reference sequence). The CDR3 runs to 12 residues. This CDR3 is CASSLPDYGYTF. DNA of the CDR3: TGTGCCAGCAGCTTGCCAGATTATGGCTACACCTTC. Looking up the rest from reference TRBV5-5 and TRBJ1-2 gives the full variable domain: DAGVTQSPTHLIKTRGQQVTLRCSPISGHKSVSWYQQVLGQGPQFIFQYYEKEERGRGNFPDRFSARQFPNYSSELNVNALLLGDSALYLCASSLPDYGYTFGSGTRLTVV.

In its sample, this clone was seen a few times. The V and J genes are TRBV6-5 and TRBJ1-1, with 9 bases that match TRBD1. The trim removed 3 bases at V and 13 bases at J, leaving 9 bases unmatched. CDR1 and CDR2 (germline): MNHEY, SVGAGI. The CDR3 is 13 residues long. The CDR3 protein is CASSYSGTGSVFF. The CDR3 DNA is TGTGCCAGCAGTTATTCCGGGACAGGGTCTGTTTTCTTT.

This chain links TRBV30 with TRBJ2-7; D gene uncertain. CDR1 GTSNPN and CDR2 SVGIG come from the germline V gene (reference sequence). This CDR3 region has 11 residues. V was shortened by 4 bases and J by 5 bases, with 9 bases between the two germline ends. CDR3 in amino acids: CAWMRGDEQYF. The CDR3 region has the DNA TGTGCCTGGATGAGAGGCGACGAGCAGTACTTC.